Shown below are 25 T cell receptor beta chains from a single sample sequenced in a study of T cells in pancreatic ductal adenocarcinoma. Surgery without prior neoadjuvant therapy was the treatment of the selected pancreatic ductal adenocarcinoma patients. Measured with immunoSEQ multiplex PCR; TCRdb has only the in-frame clones, and not every one. The table records about 97,000 clones, 90% to 95% of them present only once. Sequencing was carried out using PBMCs. These TCRs come from a human donor with pancreatic ductal adenocarcinoma.

This chain connects TRBV25-1 to TRBJ1-2, with 10 bases that match TRBD1. The germline V gene has CDR1 MGHDK and CDR2 SYGVNS. Trimming cost V 1 base and J 3 bases; bases outside gene matches: 2. CDR3 length: 15 amino acids. In DNA form, the CDR3 reads TGTGCCAGCAGTGAATGGGGGACAGGGGACTATGGCTACACCTTC. Translating gives CASSEWGTGDYGYTF.

The chain is built from TRBV7-3 and TRBJ2-7; 7 bases fit TRBD1. Per the germline V gene, CDR1 is SGHTA and CDR2 is FQGTGA. The J segment lost 5 bases and the V segment lost 3 bases, leaving 4 bases of the junction unmatched. There are 13 residues in the CDR3. CDR3 nucleotides: TGTGCCAGCAGCTTGGACAGGTCCAACGAGCAGTACTTC. It specifies CASSLDRSNEQYF.

This clone was recorded once. The V gene is TRBV12-5, the J gene TRBJ1-5; D perhaps matches TRBD1 (5 bases). This CDR3 comprises 12 residues. V shed 6 bases and J shed 9 bases, with 12 bases lying between them. Germline CDR1 and CDR2: LGHNT and FRNRAP. The CDR3 bases are TGTGCTAGTGGCCCTCTGGGGCGGCCCCAGCATTTT. It encodes CASGPLGRPQHF.

The V and J genes are TRBV7-2 and TRBJ1-2, with 8 bases fitting TRBD1. Germline V lookup: CDR1 SGHTA, CDR2 FQGNSA. The CDR3 runs 17 residues. Trimming cost V 1 base and J 4 bases; bases outside gene matches: 11. The CDR3, as DNA: TGTGCCAGCAGCTTAGTGCAGGGGGCTAGAGTTAGCTATGGCTACACCTTC. The encoded protein is CASSLVQGARVSYGYTF.

The chain links TRBV9 to TRBJ2-7; D is perhaps TRBD2 (7 bases). The CDR3 is 15 residues long. Germline V lookup: CDR1 SGDLS, CDR2 YYNGEE. V lost 4 bases to trimming and J lost 2 bases, with 16 bases between them. The CDR3 sequence is CASSFSTGLAYEQYF. Here the CDR3 DNA reads TGTGCCAGCAGCTTCTCGACAGGACTAGCCTACGAGCAGTACTTC.

This clone was observed a handful of times. The chain has TRBV5-1 and TRBJ2-1, with D possibly matching TRBD2 (5 bases). The CDR3 contains 15 residues. Germline V lookup: CDR1 SGHRS, CDR2 YFSETQ. The ends were cut back, 3 bases at V and 4 bases at J, with 14 bases in the middle. The CDR3 coding sequence is TGCGCCAGCAGCTACAGTGGACTCCGATACAATGAGCAGTTCTTC. This encodes CASSYSGLRYNEQFF. The whole variable domain, filled in from reference TRBV5-1 and TRBJ2-1, reads KAGVTQTPRYLIKTRGQQVTLSCSPISGHRSVSWYQQTPGQGLQFLFEYFSETQRNKGNFPGRFSGRQFSNSRSEMNVSTLELGDSALYLCASSYSGLRYNEQFFGPGTRLTVL.

This chain connects TRBV6-5 to TRBJ2-7, with D unresolved. The V end lost 4 bases, the J end lost 0 bases, and 10 bases lay between the germline ends. The germline V gene encodes CDR1 MNHEY and CDR2 SVGAGI. The CDR3 has 14 amino acids. CDR3 region: CASSSTRSSYEQYF. CDR3 coding DNA: TGTGCCAGCAGTTCGACGAGGAGCTCCTACGAGCAGTACTTC.

The rearrangement joins TRBV7-3 to TRBJ2-2; D possibly corresponds to TRBD1 (6 bases). The CDR3 length is 17 residues. The V and J ends lost 5 bases and 4 bases respectively, with 20 bases between them. Germline CDR1 SGHTA, CDR2 FQGTGA. This CDR3 reads CASSRSGVGAITGELFF. CDR3 nucleotides: TGTGCCAGCAGCCGTTCAGGGGTCGGGGCGATCACCGGGGAGCTGTTTTTT.

The chain joins TRBV6-6 to TRBJ2-7, with a tentative D call TRBD2 (5 bases). The CDR3 contains 13 residues. The V and J ends lost 6 bases and 2 bases respectively, with 11 bases between them. In germline, CDR1 is MNHNY, CDR2 SVGAGI (reference sequence). CDR3 nucleotide sequence: TGTGCCAGCAGCCGGACTCAAACCTACGAGCAGTACTTC. Its translation: CASSRTQTYEQYF.

The chain employs TRBV7-3 and TRBJ1-5; D call uncertain. V shed 0 bases and J shed 5 bases, with 5 bases lying between them. This CDR3 contains 13 residues. The germline CDR1 and CDR2 sequences are SGHTA and FQGTGA. The CDR3 DNA follows: TGTGCCAGCAGCTTAACCGGGGATCAGCCCCAGCATTTT. It specifies CASSLTGDQPQHF.

The chain employs TRBV19 and TRBJ2-2; no definite D call. The CDR3 is 14 residues long. CDR1 and CDR2 (germline): LNHDA, SQIVND (reference sequence). V was pared by 9 bases and J by 0 bases, with 11 bases between. For the CDR3, the DNA is TGTGCCAGCGAAGACATACCGAACACCGGGGAGCTGTTTTTT. It is translated as CASEDIPNTGELFF.

This chain connects TRBV6-5 to TRBJ1-1; possible D gene TRBD1, 6 bases. Germline V lookup: CDR1 MNHEY, CDR2 SVGAGI. Trimming shortened V by 6 bases and J by 7 bases, and 12 bases separated the two germline ends. This CDR3 comprises 12 residues. CDR3 sequence: CASRGGGLEAFF. The CDR3 region has the DNA TGTGCCAGCAGGGGCGGGGGCCTTGAAGCTTTCTTT.

The J gene is TRBJ2-7, the V gene TRBV6-1; maybe TRBD2 (5 bases). This CDR3 has 12 amino acids. The V end lost 7 bases, the J end lost 1 base, and 8 bases lay between the germline ends. Germline CDR1 MNHNS, CDR2 SASEGT. CDR3 amino acids: CASKGSSYEQYF. For the CDR3, the DNA is TGTGCCAGCAAAGGGAGTTCCTACGAGCAGTACTTC.

The J gene is TRBJ2-3, the V gene TRBV5-5; 8 bases match TRBD2. The length of the CDR3 is 15 residues. V shed 4 bases, J shed 3 bases, and the junction held 7 bases outside the gene matches. Germline CDR1 SGHKS, CDR2 YYEKEE (reference sequence). CDR3 nucleotides: TGTGCCAGCAGCAGCGGACTAGCTAAGACAGATACGCAGTATTTT. It yields the protein CASSSGLAKTDTQYF.

The genes are TRBV28 and TRBJ2-3; weak D call: TRBD2 (6 bases). Germline CDR1 is MDHEN and CDR2 is SYDVKM. This CDR3 contains 12 residues. V lost 10 bases, J lost 2 bases, and 10 bases lay in between. The CDR3 protein is CAIGGPTDTQYF. DNA for the CDR3: TGTGCCATCGGAGGGCCCACAGATACGCAGTATTTT. The variable domain in full, completed from reference TRBV28 and TRBJ2-3, reads DVKVTQSSRYLVKRTGEKVFLECVQDMDHENMFWYRQDPGLGLRLIYFSYDVKMKEKGDIPEGYSVSREKKERFSLILESASTNQTSMYLCAIGGPTDTQYFGPGTRLTVL.

The table lists this clone with a count of one. The chain uses TRBV6-1 and TRBJ2-3, with 8 bases matching TRBD2. The germline CDR1 and CDR2 sequences are MNHNS and SASEGT. The CDR3 contains 14 residues. The ends lost 7 bases at V and 6 bases at J; junction bases unmatched: 9. CDR3 in amino acids: CASKREREFDTQYF. The CDR3 coding sequence is TGTGCCAGCAAGAGGGAGCGGGAGTTCGATACGCAGTATTTT.

V usage is TRBV28 and J usage is TRBJ1-5; TRBD1 is a possible D gene (5 bases). Between the trimmed V and J ends, which lost 1 base and 7 bases, there was a span of 17 bases. This CDR3 is 16 amino acids long. Germline V gene data show CDR1 as MDHEN and CDR2 as SYDVKM. The CDR3 nucleotides read TGTGCCAGCAGTTTATCCTCAGGGCCGGTAGGGCAGCCCCAGCATTTT. It encodes CASSLSSGPVGQPQHF.

CDR3 sequence (DNA): TGTGCCAGCAGCTCCCGGGACAGGGCTCGGGTAGCGGGTACGTTCTTC. Amino acids: CASSSRDRARVAGTFF. V and J are TRBV7-9 and TRBJ2-1, with 9 bases aligning to TRBD1. Trimming cost V 4 bases and J 15 bases; bases outside gene matches: 19. The germline V gene encodes CDR1 SEHNR and CDR2 FQNEAQ (reference sequence). The CDR3 is made up of 16 amino acids. Full variable domain (remainder filled in from reference TRBV7-9 and TRBJ2-1): DTGVSQNPRHKITKRGQNVTFRCDPISEHNRLYWYRQTLGQGPEFLTYFQNEAQLEKSRLLSDRFSAERPKGSFSTLEIQRTEQGDSAMYLCASSSRDRARVAGTFFGPGTRLTVL.

This clone was detected only once. The rearrangement uses TRBV4-2 and TRBJ2-3; no definite D call. Looked up from germline, CDR1 is LGHNA and CDR2 is YNFKEQ. The CDR3 covers 15 residues. The germline V and J ends were trimmed by 1 base and 2 bases, with 10 bases remaining between them. In DNA, the CDR3 is TGTGCCAGCAGCCAAGCCTGGGCAGACACAGATACGCAGTATTTT. It translates to CASSQAWADTDTQYF.

The rearrangement uses TRBV7-2 and TRBJ2-7, with 8 positions matching TRBD2. CDR1 is SGHTA and CDR2 is FQGNSA in the germline V gene. The junction had 2 bases not matched to a gene; V was cut back by 5 bases and J by 2 bases. The CDR3 length is 13 residues. CDR3 DNA: TGTGCCAGCAGCCGGGGGGGCCCCTACGAGCAGTACTTC. It translates to CASSRGGPYEQYF. Looking up the rest from reference TRBV7-2 and TRBJ2-7 gives the full variable domain: GAGVSQSPSNKVTEKGKDVELRCDPISGHTALYWYRQSLGQGLEFLIYFQGNSAPDKSGLPSDRFSAERTGGSVSTLTIQRTQQEDSAVYLCASSRGGPYEQYFGPGTRLTVT.

Concerning this clone: One end of the junction is discordant with germline, which a read error may explain. The chain couples TRBV20-1 to TRBJ2-4; 8 bases agree with TRBD2. CDR1 is DFQATT and CDR2 is SNEGSKA in the germline V gene (reference sequence). The CDR3 length is 10 residues. DNA of the CDR3: TGCAGCCCTAATCCGGGACTAGAGACCTTC. Amino acid sequence: CSPNPGLETF.

The chain recombines TRBV4-2 with TRBJ2-3, with D tentatively TRBD1 (6 bases). The CDR3 covers 15 residues. CDR1 LGHNA and CDR2 YNFKEQ come from the germline V gene. Between the trimmed V and J ends, which lost 4 bases and 7 bases, there was a span of 18 bases. As DNA, the CDR3 is TGTGCCAGCAGCCCGGACCATAGCTGGGACAATACGCAGTATTTT. Amino acids: CASSPDHSWDNTQYF.

V is TRBV7-8 and J is TRBJ1-5; 11 bases map to TRBD1. There are 20 residues in the CDR3. The germline V gene encodes CDR1 SGHVS and CDR2 FQNEAQ. With 5 bases clipped from V and 0 bases from J, the junction kept 15 bases outside the gene matches. The CDR3 protein is CASSPLVGDRGGYSNQPQHF. DNA of the CDR3: TGTGCCAGCAGCCCGCTCGTGGGGGACAGGGGGGGATATAGCAATCAGCCCCAGCATTTT. Full variable domain (rest looked up from reference TRBV7-8 and TRBJ1-5): GAGVSQSPRYKVAKRGQDVALRCDPISGHVSLFWYQQALGQGPEFLTYFQNEAQLDKSGLPSDRFFAERPEGSVSTLKIQRTQQEDSAVYLCASSPLVGDRGGYSNQPQHFGDGTRLSIL.

This rearrangement joins TRBV21-1 to TRBJ2-2; the table names TRBD2, a call not compared with the DNA. TRBV21-1 is termed a pseudogene. CDR3 length equals 15 residues. In nucleotides, the CDR3 is TGTGCCAGCAGCCCCTGGATGGGAGTTGGCGGGGAGCTGTTTTTT. It is translated as CASSPWMGVGGELFF.

V is TRBV11-3 and J is TRBJ1-2; 9 positions match TRBD1. Germline values: CDR1 SGHNT, CDR2 YENEEA. Trimming at V came to 3 bases and at J to 8 bases, leaving 4 bases not matched to a gene. The CDR3 loop spans 13 amino acids. This chain's CDR3 is CASSFTGGGGYTF. In DNA form, the CDR3 reads TGTGCCAGCAGCTTTACAGGGGGCGGCGGCTACACCTTC. The whole variable domain, remainder taken from reference TRBV11-3 and TRBJ1-2, is EAGVVQSPRYKIIEKKQPVAFWCNPISGHNTLYWYLQNLGQGPELLIRYENEEAVDDSQLPKDRFSAERLKGVDSTLKIQPAELGDSAVYLCASSFTGGGGYTFGSGTRLTVV.